The rows below give T cell receptor beta chains drawn from one sample of a study of T-cell reconstitution after alpha-beta-depleted transplantation in children. Using its own MiXCR run on the PCR reads, TCRdb lists one record per CDR3 protein. There are 150,000 to 200,000 distinct CDR3 sequences in the sample; 11% occur only once, and 13% lies in the top ten. Sequenced here: PBMCs, sampled before TCRalphabeta/CD19-depleted stem cell transplant. These receptor sequences come from a boy under 10 years old with acute myeloid leukemia, due to receive a stem cell transplant. CDR3s include the opening cysteine and the closing phenylalanine or tryptophan. Each record gives: V gene, clone size, J gene, CDR3 protein. A clone size is listed for some rows: how often the clone was seen (once, few, many), or a class if it is expanded.

TRBV15	few	TRBJ2-2	CATSRDGPPGELFF
TRBV20-1	many	TRBJ2-1	CSALGTSGSSYNEQFF
TRBV4-1	many	TRBJ2-7	CASSHILAGGSYEQYF
TRBV5-1	many	TRBJ2-3	CASSVEGGTDTQYF
TRBV29-1	many	TRBJ2-3	CSVENLAGSTDTQYF
TRBV2	few	TRBJ2-7	CASRERSSSYEQYF
TRBV20-1	few	TRBJ1-1	CSASQWPNTEAFF
TRBV12-3/TRBV12-4	many	TRBJ1-2	CASSSGTVNGYTF
TRBV6-5	many	TRBJ2-7	CASSYSTGASYEQYF
TRBV20-1	many	TRBJ2-7	CSALVPGLDYEQYF
TRBV7-9	many	TRBJ2-7	CASSTTDRGQPYEQYF
TRBV7-8	many	TRBJ1-6	CASSLGRTNSPLHF
TRBV20-1	many	TRBJ2-1	CLLAGGKEQFF
TRBV5-1	many	TRBJ2-5	CASSQGSTQETQYF
TRBV6-1	few	TRBJ2-5	CASSESFGRIKETQYF
TRBV5-1	many	TRBJ2-5	CASSLSGTSSNQETQYF
TRBV5-5	many	TRBJ2-3	CASTRDHRLDTQYF
TRBV6-1	many	TRBJ1-6	CASSGQGANSPLHF
TRBV7-2	.	TRBJ1-5	CASSPSWTANQPQHF
TRBV11-2	few	TRBJ2-1	CASSPRGLAGGPISNEQFF
TRBV13	many	TRBJ1-1	CASRTEHTEAFF
TRBV7-9	many	TRBJ2-2	CASSSPRLAGVNSNTGELFF
TRBV5-6	many	TRBJ1-2	CASSLGSPSYGYTF
TRBV19	few	TRBJ2-1	CASSIVAAPYNEQFF
TRBV5-1	many	TRBJ2-5	CASSTYGGGIVGAETQYF
TRBV5-1	many	TRBJ1-4	CASSSGATNEKLFF
TRBV12-3/TRBV12-4	many	TRBJ1-2	CASSTLTGPYGYTF